This record looks at one T cell receptor (beta chain) sequence and its context. These data originate in a study of CD8+ T cells in alopecia areata. The germline V and J ends were trimmed by 4 bases and 5 bases, with 18 bases remaining between them. The CDR3 length is 15 residues. CDR1 is SQVTM and CDR2 is ANQGSEA in the germline V gene. As part of sample collection, lesional scalp punch biopsies and peripheral blood were taken from alopecia areata patients. As the sequencing template, cDNA was produced by extracting RNA and reverse transcribing it. Sequencing used immunoSEQ multiplex PCR; TCRdb keeps in-frame clones, though not all of them. This repertoire shows over 150,000 clones, around 63% found once; its top ten account for about 1.5%.

The receptor was isolated from a human donor with alopecia areata. The chain recombines TRBV29-1 with TRBJ2-1; D tentatively fits TRBD1 or TRBD2 (6 bases each). Sequencing used CD4+ T cells sorted from blood, obtained at week 0. The CDR3 DNA reads as TGCAGCGTTGTGGGCCGGGGGCGAGGACACAATGAGCAGTTCTTC. This translates into CSVVGRGRGHNEQFF.